The sequence of this T cell receptor beta chain was determined in a study of neoadjuvant anti-PD-1 for oral cavity cancer. Study overall: Nivolumab at 3 mg/kg was mostly given biweekly, three to four doses, pre-surgery. Study observations and caveats: Higher pretreatment Treg/Th17 ratios tracked higher pretreatment blood clonality.

The germline V gene has CDR1 SGDLS and CDR2 YYNGEE. The CDR3 contains 15 residues. The V end lost 0 bases, the J end lost 7 bases, and 16 bases lay between the germline ends. Only in-frame clones appear in the TCRdb table, and some are missing; sequencing was by immunoSEQ multiplex PCR. The data show more than 13,000 clones, roughly 70% seen once. This clone has just a few counts. Its target is unknown. Regarding time point: after neoadjuvant nivolumab, at surgical resection. Patients had HPV-negative, locally advanced oral cavity squamous cell carcinoma. V gene TRBV9 combines with J gene TRBJ1-2; TRBD1 might be the D (6 bases). Source: PBMCs, taken after nivolumab (anti-PD-1) treatment. The source is a person aged 35 to 85 with oral cavity squamous cell carcinoma. CDR3 sequence: CASSVATRGGGGYTF. In DNA form, the CDR3 reads TGTGCCAGCAGCGTAGCTACGAGAGGGGGAGGTGGCTACACCTTC.